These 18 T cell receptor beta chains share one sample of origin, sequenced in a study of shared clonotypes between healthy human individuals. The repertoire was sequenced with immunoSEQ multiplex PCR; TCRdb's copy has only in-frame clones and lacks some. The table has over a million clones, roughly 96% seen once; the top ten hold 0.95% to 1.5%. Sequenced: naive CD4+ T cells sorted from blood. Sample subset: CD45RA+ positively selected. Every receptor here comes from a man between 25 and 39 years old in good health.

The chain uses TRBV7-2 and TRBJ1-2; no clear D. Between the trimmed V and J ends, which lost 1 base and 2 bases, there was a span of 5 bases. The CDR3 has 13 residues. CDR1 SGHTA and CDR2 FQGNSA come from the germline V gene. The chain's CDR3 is CASSLEQNYGYTF. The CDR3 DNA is TGTGCCAGCAGCTTAGAACAGAACTATGGCTACACCTTC.

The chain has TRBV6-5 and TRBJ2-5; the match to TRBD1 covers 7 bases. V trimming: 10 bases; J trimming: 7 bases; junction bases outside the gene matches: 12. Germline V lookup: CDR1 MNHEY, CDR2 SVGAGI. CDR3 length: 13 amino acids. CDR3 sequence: CAITLRQGTTQYF. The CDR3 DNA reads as TGTGCCATCACTTTGAGACAGGGAACGACCCAGTACTTC.

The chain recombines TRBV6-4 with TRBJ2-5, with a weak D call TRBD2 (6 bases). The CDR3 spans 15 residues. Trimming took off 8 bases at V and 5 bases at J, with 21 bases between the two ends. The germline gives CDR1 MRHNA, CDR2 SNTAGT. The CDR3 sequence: CASSRVGGASETQYF. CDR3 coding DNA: TGTGCCAGCTCAAGGGTCGGGGGAGCTTCCGAGACCCAGTACTTC.

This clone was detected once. DNA for the CDR3: TGTGCCAGCAGCGAGACAGGGGTCTATGGCTACACCTTC. Translating gives CASSETGVYGYTF. The V and J genes are TRBV9 and TRBJ1-2; TRBD1 agrees at 8 bases. The trim removed 3 bases at V and 4 bases at J, leaving 2 bases unmatched. The germline gives CDR1 SGDLS, CDR2 YYNGEE. The CDR3 sequence is 13 residues long.

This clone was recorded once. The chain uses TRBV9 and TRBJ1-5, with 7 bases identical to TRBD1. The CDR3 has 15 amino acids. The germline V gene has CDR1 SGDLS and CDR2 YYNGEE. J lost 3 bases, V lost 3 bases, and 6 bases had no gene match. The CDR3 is CASSARQGSNQPQHF. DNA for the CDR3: TGTGCCAGCAGCGCCAGACAGGGATCCAATCAGCCCCAGCATTTT.

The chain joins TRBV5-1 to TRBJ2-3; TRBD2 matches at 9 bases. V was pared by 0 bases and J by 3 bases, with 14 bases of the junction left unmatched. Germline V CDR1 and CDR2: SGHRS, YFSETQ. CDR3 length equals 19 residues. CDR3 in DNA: TGCGCCAGCAGCTTGGATCTAGCGGGAAGTGCTGGGGGTACAGATACGCAGTATTTT. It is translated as CASSLDLAGSAGGTDTQYF. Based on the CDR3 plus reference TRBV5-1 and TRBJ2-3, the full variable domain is KAGVTQTPRYLIKTRGQQVTLSCSPISGHRSVSWYQQTPGQGLQFLFEYFSETQRNKGNFPGRFSGRQFSNSRSEMNVSTLELGDSALYLCASSLDLAGSAGGTDTQYFGPGTRLTVL.

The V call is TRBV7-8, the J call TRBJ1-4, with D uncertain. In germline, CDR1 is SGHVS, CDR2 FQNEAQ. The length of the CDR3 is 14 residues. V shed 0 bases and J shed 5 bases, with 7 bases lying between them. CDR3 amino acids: CASSLAEVNEKLFF. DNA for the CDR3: TGTGCCAGCAGCTTAGCTGAGGTGAATGAAAAACTGTTTTTT.

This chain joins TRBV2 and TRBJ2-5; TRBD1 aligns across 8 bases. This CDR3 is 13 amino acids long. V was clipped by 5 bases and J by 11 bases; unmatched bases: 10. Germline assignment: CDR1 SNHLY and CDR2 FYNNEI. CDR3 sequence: CASSTGQGRSQYF. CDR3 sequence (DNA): TGTGCCAGCAGTACCGGACAGGGACGGTCGCAGTACTTC.

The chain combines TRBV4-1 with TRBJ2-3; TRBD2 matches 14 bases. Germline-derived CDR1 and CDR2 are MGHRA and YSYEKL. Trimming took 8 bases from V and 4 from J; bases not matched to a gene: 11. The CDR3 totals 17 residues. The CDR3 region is CASALPGLAGVADTQYF. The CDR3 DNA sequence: TGCGCCAGCGCCCTTCCGGGACTAGCGGGAGTGGCAGATACGCAGTATTTT.

The CDR3 DNA reads TGCGCCAGCAGCTTTACGGGGTCATCGGGGGCCAACGTCCTGACTTTC. It is translated as CASSFTGSSGANVLTF. This chain uses TRBV5-1 with TRBJ2-6; tentatively, D is TRBD2 (5 bases). Looked up from germline, CDR1 is SGHRS and CDR2 is YFSETQ. The CDR3 is made up of 16 amino acids. V was clipped by 2 bases and J by 4 bases, with 13 bases between them.

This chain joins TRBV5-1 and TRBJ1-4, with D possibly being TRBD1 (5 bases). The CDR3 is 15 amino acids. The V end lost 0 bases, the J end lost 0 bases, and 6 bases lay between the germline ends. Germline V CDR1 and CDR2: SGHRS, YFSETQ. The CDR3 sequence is CASSLEGSTNEKLFF. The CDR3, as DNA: TGCGCCAGCAGCTTGGAGGGGTCAACTAATGAAAAACTGTTTTTT.

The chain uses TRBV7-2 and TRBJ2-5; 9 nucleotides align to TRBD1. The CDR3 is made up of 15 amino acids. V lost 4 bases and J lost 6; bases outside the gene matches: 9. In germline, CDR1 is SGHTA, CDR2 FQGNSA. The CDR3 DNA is TGTGCCAGCAGCTCGTCGGGACAGGGCGGGAAGACCCAGTACTTC. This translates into CASSSSGQGGKTQYF. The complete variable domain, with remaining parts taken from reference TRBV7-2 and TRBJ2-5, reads GAGVSQSPSNKVTEKGKDVELRCDPISGHTALYWYRQSLGQGLEFLIYFQGNSAPDKSGLPSDRFSAERTGGSVSTLTIQRTQQEDSAVYLCASSSSGQGGKTQYFGPGTRLLVL.

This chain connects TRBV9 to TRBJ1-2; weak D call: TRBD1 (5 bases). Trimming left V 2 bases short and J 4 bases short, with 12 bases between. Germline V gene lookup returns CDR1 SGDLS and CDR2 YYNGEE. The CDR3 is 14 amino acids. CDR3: CASSVGASTYGYTF. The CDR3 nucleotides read TGTGCCAGCAGCGTTGGGGCCTCAACCTATGGCTACACCTTC.

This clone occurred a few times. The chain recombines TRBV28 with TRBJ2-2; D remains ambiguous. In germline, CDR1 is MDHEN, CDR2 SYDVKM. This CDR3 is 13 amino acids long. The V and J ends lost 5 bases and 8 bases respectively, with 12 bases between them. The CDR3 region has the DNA TGTGCCAGCAGTCTCCTGGGCCGAGGGGAGCTGTTTTTT. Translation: CASSLLGRGELFF.

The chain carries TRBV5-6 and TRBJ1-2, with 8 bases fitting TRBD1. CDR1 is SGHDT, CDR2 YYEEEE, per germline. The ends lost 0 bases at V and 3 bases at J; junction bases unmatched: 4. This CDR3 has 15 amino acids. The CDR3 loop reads CASSLGTGIDYGYTF. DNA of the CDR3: TGTGCCAGCAGCTTGGGGACAGGGATAGACTATGGCTACACCTTC.

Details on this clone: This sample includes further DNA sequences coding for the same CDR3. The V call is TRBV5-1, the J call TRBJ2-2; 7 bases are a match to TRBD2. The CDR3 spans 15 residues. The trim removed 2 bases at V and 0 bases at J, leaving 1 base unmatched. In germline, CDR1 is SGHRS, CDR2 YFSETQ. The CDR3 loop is CASSFSGSNTGELFF. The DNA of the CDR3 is TGCGCCAGCAGCTTTAGCGGGTCGAACACCGGGGAGCTGTTTTTT.

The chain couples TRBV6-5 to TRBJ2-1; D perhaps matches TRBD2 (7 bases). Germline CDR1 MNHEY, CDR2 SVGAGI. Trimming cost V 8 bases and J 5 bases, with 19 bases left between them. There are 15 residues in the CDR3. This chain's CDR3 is CASRGRGAADNEQFF. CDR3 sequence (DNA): TGTGCCAGCCGAGGGAGGGGGGCGGCGGACAATGAGCAGTTCTTC.

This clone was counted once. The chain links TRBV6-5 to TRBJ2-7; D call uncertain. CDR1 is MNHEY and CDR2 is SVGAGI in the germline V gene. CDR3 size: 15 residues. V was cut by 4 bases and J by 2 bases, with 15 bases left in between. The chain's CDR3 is CASSLSWVTTYEQYF. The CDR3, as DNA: TGTGCCAGCAGTTTGAGCTGGGTCACCACCTACGAGCAGTACTTC.